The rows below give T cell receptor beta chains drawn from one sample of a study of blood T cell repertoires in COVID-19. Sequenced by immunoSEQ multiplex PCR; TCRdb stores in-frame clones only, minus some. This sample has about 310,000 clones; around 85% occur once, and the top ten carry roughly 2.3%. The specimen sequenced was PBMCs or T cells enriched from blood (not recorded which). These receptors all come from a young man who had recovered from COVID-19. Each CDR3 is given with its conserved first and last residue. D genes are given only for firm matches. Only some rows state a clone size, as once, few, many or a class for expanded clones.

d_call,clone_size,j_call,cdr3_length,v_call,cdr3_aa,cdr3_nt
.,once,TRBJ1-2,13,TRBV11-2,CASSLTANYGYTF,TGTGCCAGCAGCCTTACAGCTAACTATGGCTACACCTTC
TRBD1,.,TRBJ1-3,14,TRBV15,CATRDQGAGNTIYF,TGTGCCACCAGGGACCAGGGGGCTGGAAACACCATATATTTT
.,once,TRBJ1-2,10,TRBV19,CASQGYGYTF,TGTGCCAGCCAGGGGTATGGCTACACCTTC
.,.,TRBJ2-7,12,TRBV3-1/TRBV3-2,CASSQMGGEQYF,TGTGCCAGCAGCCAAATGGGGGGCGAGCAGTACTTC
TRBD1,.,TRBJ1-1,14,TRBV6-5,CASRRGQGDNKAFF,TGTGCCAGCAGACGGGGACAGGGGGATAATAAAGCTTTCTTT
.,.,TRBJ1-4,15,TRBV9,CASSPDSSTNEKLFF,TGTGCCAGCAGCCCAGACAGTTCAACTAATGAAAAACTGTTTTTT
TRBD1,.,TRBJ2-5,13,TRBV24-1,CATSEGTEETQYF,TGTGCCACCAGTGAAGGGACAGAAGAGACCCAGTACTTC
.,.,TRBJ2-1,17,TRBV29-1,CSVEGGRDGRFYNEQFF,TGCAGCGTTGAAGGGGGTCGGGATGGGAGGTTCTACAATGAGCAGTTCTTC
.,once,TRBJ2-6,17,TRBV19,CASSIDRRSSGANVLTF,TGTGCCAGTAGTATAGATCGTCGGAGCTCTGGGGCCAACGTCCTGACTTTC
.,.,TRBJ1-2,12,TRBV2,CASPSTAGGYTF,TGTGCCAGCCCTAGTACCGCTGGAGGCTACACCTTC
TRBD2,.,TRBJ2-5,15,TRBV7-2,CASSLQRGVQETQYF,TGTGCCAGCAGCTTACAGCGGGGGGTCCAAGAGACCCAGTACTTC
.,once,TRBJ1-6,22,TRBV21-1,CASSKGVLGCQAGSSYNSPLHF,TGTGCCAGCAGCAAAGGAGTCTTGGGCTGTCAGGCGGGTTCTTCCTATAATTCACCCCTCCACTTT
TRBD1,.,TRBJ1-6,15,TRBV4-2,CASSGQVSYNSPLHF,TGTGCCAGCAGCGGACAGGTCTCCTATAATTCACCCCTCCACTTT
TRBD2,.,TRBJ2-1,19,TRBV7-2,CASSLGTSGGPRRYNEQFF,TGTGCCAGCAGCTTAGGCACTAGCGGGGGGCCGAGACGATACAATGAGCAGTTCTTC
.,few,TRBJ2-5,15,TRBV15,CATSRDLGGAETQYF,TGTGCCACCAGCAGAGATCTGGGGGGGGCAGAGACCCAGTACTTC
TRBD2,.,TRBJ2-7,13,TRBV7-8,CASGSSGPYEQYF,TGTGCCAGCGGCTCTAGCGGGCCCTACGAGCAGTACTTC
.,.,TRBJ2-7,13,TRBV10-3,CAISVILAYEQYF,TGTGCCATCAGTGTAATTCTAGCCTACGAGCAGTACTTC
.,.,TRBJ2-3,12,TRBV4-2,CASCLNGDTQYF,TGTGCCAGCTGTCTCAACGGAGATACGCAGTATTTT
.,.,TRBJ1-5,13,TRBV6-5,CASSLGSNQPQHF,TGTGCCAGCAGTTTGGGCAGCAATCAGCCCCAGCATTTT
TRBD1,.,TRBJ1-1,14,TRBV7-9,CASRVTGLNTEAFF,TGTGCCAGCAGGGTGACAGGGTTGAACACTGAAGCTTTCTTT
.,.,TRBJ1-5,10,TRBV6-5,CASNLKPQHF,TGTGCCAGCAACCTAAAGCCCCAGCATTTT
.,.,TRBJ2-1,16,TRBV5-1,CASSLLSSLMNNEQFF,TGCGCCAGCAGCTTGTTGTCAAGCCTGATGAACAATGAGCAGTTCTTC
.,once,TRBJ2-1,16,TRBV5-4,CASSPFPLATYNEQFF,TGTGCCAGCAGCCCCTTTCCCCTAGCCACTTACAATGAGCAGTTCTTC
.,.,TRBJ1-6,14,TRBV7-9,CASSLMDGGGTLHF,TGTGCCAGCAGCTTAATGGACGGAGGAGGAACCCTCCACTTT
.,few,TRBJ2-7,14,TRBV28,CASSFGQGRGEQYF,TGTGCCAGCAGTTTCGGGCAGGGGAGGGGCGAGCAGTACTTC
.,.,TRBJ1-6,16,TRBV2,CASAKPSGALDSPLHF,TGTGCCAGCGCCAAACCTTCAGGGGCCCTGGATTCACCCCTCCACTTT
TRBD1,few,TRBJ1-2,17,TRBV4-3,CASSHAAGTGTNYGYTF,TGCGCCAGCAGCCATGCCGCCGGGACAGGGACTAACTATGGCTACACCTTC
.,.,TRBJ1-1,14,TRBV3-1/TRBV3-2,CASSHGLMNTEAFF,TGTGCCAGCAGCCATGGGCTCATGAACACTGAAGCTTTCTTT
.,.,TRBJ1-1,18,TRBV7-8,CASSYTFRRSGMNTEAFF,TGTGCCAGCAGCTACACTTTCCGGCGATCAGGGATGAACACTGAAGCTTTCTTT
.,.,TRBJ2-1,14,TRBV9,CASSVSPTYNEQFF,TGTGCCAGCAGCGTAAGCCCCACCTACAATGAGCAGTTCTTC
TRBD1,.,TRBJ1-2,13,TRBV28,CASTSDRVYGYTF,TGTGCCAGCACCTCAGACAGGGTTTATGGCTACACCTTC
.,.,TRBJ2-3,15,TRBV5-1,CASSLTGSTTNTQYF,TGCGCCAGCAGCTTGACAGGTTCTACCACCAATACGCAGTATTTT
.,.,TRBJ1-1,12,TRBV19,CASSMIRTEAFF,TGTGCCAGTAGTATGATTAGAACTGAAGCTTTCTTT
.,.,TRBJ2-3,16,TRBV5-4,CASKRIETGSTDTQYF,TGTGCCAGTAAAAGAATTGAGACAGGTAGCACAGATACGCAGTATTTT
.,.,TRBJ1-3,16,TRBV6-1,CASSEAWSSSGNTIYF,TGTGCCAGCAGTGAAGCGTGGTCTAGCTCTGGAAACACCATATATTTT
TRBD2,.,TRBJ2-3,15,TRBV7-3,CASSPRLAGADTQYF,TGTGCCAGCAGCCCCCGACTAGCGGGGGCTGATACGCAGTATTTT
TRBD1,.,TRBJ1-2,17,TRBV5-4,CASSSGTGAAANYGYTF,TGTGCCAGCAGCTCCGGGACAGGGGCCGCAGCTAACTATGGCTACACCTTC
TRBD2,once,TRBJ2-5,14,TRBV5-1,CASSLGLAGETQYF,TGCGCCAGCAGCTTGGGACTAGCGGGTGAGACCCAGTACTTC
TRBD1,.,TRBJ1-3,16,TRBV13,CASSALQGVTGNTIYF,TGTGCCAGCAGCGCTTTACAGGGGGTGACTGGAAACACCATATATTTT
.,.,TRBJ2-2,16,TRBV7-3,CASSPGGQGRTGELFF,TGTGCCAGCAGCCCGGGAGGACAGGGTCGTACCGGGGAGCTGTTTTTT